This T cell receptor beta chain appears in the sequencing data of a study of CD8+ T cells in alopecia areata. The CDR3 sequence is 13 residues long. Trimming removed 1 base at V and 4 bases at J, with 11 bases between. Germline V gives CDR1 SQVTM, CDR2 ANQGSEA. RNA extraction was followed by reverse transcription into cDNA, which acted as the sequencing template. Only in-frame clones appear in the TCRdb table, and some are missing; sequencing was by immunoSEQ multiplex PCR. Of about 110,000 clones in the sample, approximately 59% are singletons; the top ten hold 20% to 25%. This clone was seen more than once but under ten times. The antigen is undetermined. Study outcomes and limitations: Scalp lesions, especially in alopecia totalis/universalis, had higher clonality than normal scalp.

J is TRBJ2-7 and V is TRBV29-1; possibly TRBD1 for D (6 bases). The clonotype comes from a human donor in good health. The sequenced sample consisted of CD8+ T cells sorted from blood. This CDR3 reads CSVEVTGWYEQYF. CDR3 nucleotide sequence: TGCAGCGTTGAAGTCACAGGGTGGTACGAGCAGTACTTC.